The 12 T cell receptor beta chains in this list originate from one sample, sequenced in a study of OX40 agonist ivuxolimab in advanced cancers. Generated by immunoSEQ multiplex PCR, the TCRdb table keeps only in-frame clones and is missing some. This sample has some 82,000 clones, with 75% to 95% found just once. This specimen consisted of CD4+ or CD8+ T cells sorted from blood, obtained in a trial of the OX40 agonist ivuxolimab. The receptors stem from an adult with an advanced solid tumor such as melanoma, head and neck, liver or kidney cancer.

CDR3 amino acids: CASSPLEVNTEAFF. CDR3 nucleotides: TGTGCCAGCTCACCACTAGAGGTCAACACTGAAGCTTTCTTT. This chain links TRBV18 with TRBJ1-1; D not certain. Germline V gene sequence: CDR1 KGHSH, CDR2 LQKENI. Trimming removed 1 base at V and 2 bases at J, with 8 bases between. The CDR3 extends over 14 amino acids.

The chain couples TRBV30 to TRBJ2-7; TRBD2 matches 8 bases. V gave up 0 bases and J gave up 6 bases; unmatched junction bases: 7. The CDR3 runs to 14 residues. Germline V lookup: CDR1 GTSNPN, CDR2 SVGIG (reference sequence). The CDR3 DNA reads TGTGCCTGGAGTGTAACGGCGGGAGGTGGCGAGCAGTACTTC. Its translation: CAWSVTAGGGEQYF. Together with reference TRBV30 and TRBJ2-7, the CDR3 gives the full variable domain: SQTIHQWPATLVQPVGSPLSLECTVEGTSNPNLYWYRQAAGRGLQLLFYSVGIGQISSEVPQNLSASRPQDRQFILSSKKLLLSDSGFYLCAWSVTAGGGEQYFGPGTRLTVT.

V and J are TRBV7-9 and TRBJ2-5; 10 bases agree with TRBD1. The CDR3 contains 14 residues. V lost 5 bases to trimming and J lost 3 bases; unmatched junction nucleotides: 3. Germline CDR1 and CDR2: SEHNR and FQNEAQ (reference sequence). The CDR3 sequence: CASSLGTGEETQYF. The DNA for the CDR3 is TGTGCCAGCAGCCTCGGGACAGGGGAAGAGACCCAGTACTTC.

This clone has just one count. The chain has TRBV6-5 and TRBJ2-7, with D maybe TRBD2 (6 bases). V lost 0 bases to trimming and J lost 1 base, with 13 bases between them. Per the germline V gene, CDR1 is MNHEY and CDR2 is SVGAGI. There are 16 residues in the CDR3. CDR3 DNA sequence: TGTGCCAGCAGTTACTCCGGAGCGGGTGCGTCCTACGAGCAGTACTTC. Translated, it gives CASSYSGAGASYEQYF.

The chain joins TRBV19 to TRBJ2-7, with 9 nucleotides matching TRBD1. Unmatched junction bases numbered 14, after V lost 0 bases and J lost 2 bases. Germline CDR1 reads LNHDA; CDR2 reads SQIVND (reference sequence). This CDR3 contains 19 residues. CDR3 in DNA: TGTGCCAGTAGTATAGACCGGGACAGGGTAGCGGGTGGGACCTACGAGCAGTACTTC. Protein: CASSIDRDRVAGGTYEQYF.

This chain uses TRBV30 with TRBJ2-7, with 13 nucleotides matching TRBD2. This CDR3 is 16 amino acids long. The V and J ends lost 2 bases and 0 bases, in that order; junction bases with no gene match: 4. CDR1 and CDR2 from the germline V gene are GTSNPN and SVGIG (reference sequence). The CDR3 loop reads CAWSRLAGGGSYEQYF. As DNA, the CDR3 is TGTGCCTGGAGTCGACTAGCGGGAGGAGGCTCCTACGAGCAGTACTTC.

This chain links TRBV11-2 with TRBJ1-2; the D gene is possibly TRBD1 (6 bases). CDR3 length: 15 amino acids. In germline, CDR1 is SGHAT, CDR2 FQNNGV. Trimming took off 4 bases at V and 6 bases at J, with 18 bases between the two ends. The CDR3 loop is CASSSLTGQPNGYTF. In nucleotides, the CDR3 is TGTGCCAGCAGCTCTTTGACCGGACAGCCCAATGGCTACACCTTC.

This chain uses TRBV4-1 with TRBJ2-5, with 7 bases that match TRBD1. Germline CDR1 is MGHRA and CDR2 is YSYEKL. Trimming took 3 bases from V and 6 from J; bases not matched to a gene: 10. The CDR3 extends over 15 amino acids. CDR3 coding DNA: TGCGCCAGCAGCCAGGGACAGTCTCCGGGGCAGACCCAGTACTTC. It specifies CASSQGQSPGQTQYF.

The chain employs TRBV2 and TRBJ2-1; D may correspond to TRBD1 or TRBD2 (6 bases each). Looked up from germline, CDR1 is SNHLY and CDR2 is FYNNEI. There are 15 residues in the CDR3. V was clipped by 4 bases and J by 2 bases, with 12 bases between them. CDR3 DNA: TGTGCCAGCAGTGGGGGGGCTGGGGCCTACAATGAGCAGTTCTTC. It is translated as CASSGGAGAYNEQFF.

This rearrangement joins TRBV7-9 to TRBJ2-7; TRBD1 aligns across 7 bases. Looked up from germline, CDR1 is SEHNR and CDR2 is FQNEAQ (reference sequence). The CDR3 runs 13 residues. Trimming took 1 base from V and 3 from J; bases not matched to a gene: 0. CDR3 sequence reads: CASSLDRGYEQYF. The CDR3 nucleotides read TGTGCCAGCAGCTTAGACAGGGGCTACGAGCAGTACTTC.

This clone was counted a single time. The V and J genes are TRBV10-3 and TRBJ1-2; D is undetermined. Germline CDR1 is ENHRY and CDR2 is SYGVKD. Trimming pared 0 bases from V and 4 bases from J, leaving 6 bases between. The CDR3 sequence is 13 residues long. The CDR3 DNA reads TGTGCCATCAGTGAGTCTGTCAGCTATGGCTACACCTTC. This sequence encodes CAISESVSYGYTF.

The rearrangement uses TRBV5-6 and TRBJ2-7, with TRBD1 identical over 7 bases. Germline V CDR1 and CDR2: SGHDT, YYEEEE. This CDR3 has 16 amino acids. Trimming took 5 bases from V and 1 from J; bases not matched to a gene: 12. The CDR3 region has the DNA TGTGCCAGCAGACGATCACGGGACAGCCCTTCCTACGAGCAGTACTTC. Protein: CASRRSRDSPSYEQYF.